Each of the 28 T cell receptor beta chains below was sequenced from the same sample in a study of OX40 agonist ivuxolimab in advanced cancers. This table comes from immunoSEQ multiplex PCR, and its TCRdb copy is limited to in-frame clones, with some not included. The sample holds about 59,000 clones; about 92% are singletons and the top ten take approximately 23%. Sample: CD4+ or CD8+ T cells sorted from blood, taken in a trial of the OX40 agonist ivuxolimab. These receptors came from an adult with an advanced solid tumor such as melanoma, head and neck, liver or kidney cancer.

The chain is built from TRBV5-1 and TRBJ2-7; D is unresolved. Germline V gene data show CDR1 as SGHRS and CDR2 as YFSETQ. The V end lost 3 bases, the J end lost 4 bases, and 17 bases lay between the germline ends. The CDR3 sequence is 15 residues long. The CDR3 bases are TGCGCCAGCAGCTCGAGAGCGAGGCGTACGTACGAGCAGTACGTC. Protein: CASSSRARRTYEQYV.

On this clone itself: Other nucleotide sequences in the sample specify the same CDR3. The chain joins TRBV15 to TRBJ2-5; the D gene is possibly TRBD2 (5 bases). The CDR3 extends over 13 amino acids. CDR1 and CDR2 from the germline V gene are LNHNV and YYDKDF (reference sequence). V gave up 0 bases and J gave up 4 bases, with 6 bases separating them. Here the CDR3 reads CATSRDRGETQYF. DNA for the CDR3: TGTGCCACCAGCAGAGATCGGGGAGAGACCCAGTACTTC.

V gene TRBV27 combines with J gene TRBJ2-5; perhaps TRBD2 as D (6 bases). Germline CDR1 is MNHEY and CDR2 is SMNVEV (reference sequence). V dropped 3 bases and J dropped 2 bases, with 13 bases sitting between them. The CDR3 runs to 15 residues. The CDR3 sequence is CASSLLGGAQETQYF. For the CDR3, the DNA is TGTGCCAGCAGTTTGTTGGGGGGAGCTCAAGAGACCCAGTACTTC.

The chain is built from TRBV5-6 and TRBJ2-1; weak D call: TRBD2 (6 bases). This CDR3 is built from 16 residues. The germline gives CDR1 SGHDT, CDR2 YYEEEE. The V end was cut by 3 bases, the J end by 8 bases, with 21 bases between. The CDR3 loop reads CASSSVSVAGPYEQFF. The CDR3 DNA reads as TGTGCCAGCAGCTCCGTCTCCGTCGCGGGGCCCTATGAGCAGTTCTTC.

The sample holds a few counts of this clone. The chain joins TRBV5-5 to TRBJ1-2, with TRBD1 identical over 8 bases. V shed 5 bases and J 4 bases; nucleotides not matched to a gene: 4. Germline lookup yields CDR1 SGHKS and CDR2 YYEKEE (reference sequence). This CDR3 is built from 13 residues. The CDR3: CASSHGTGYGYTF. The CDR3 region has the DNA TGTGCCAGCAGTCACGGGACAGGCTATGGCTACACCTTC.

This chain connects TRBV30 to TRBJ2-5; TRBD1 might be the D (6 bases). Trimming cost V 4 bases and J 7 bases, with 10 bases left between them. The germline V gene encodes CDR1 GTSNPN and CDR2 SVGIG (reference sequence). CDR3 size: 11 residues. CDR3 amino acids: CAWNREGTQYF. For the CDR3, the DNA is TGTGCCTGGAACAGGGAAGGGACCCAGTACTTC.

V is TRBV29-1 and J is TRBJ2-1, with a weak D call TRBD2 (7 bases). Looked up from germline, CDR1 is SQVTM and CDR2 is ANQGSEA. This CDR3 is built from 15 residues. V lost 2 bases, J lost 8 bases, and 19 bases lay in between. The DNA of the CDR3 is TGCAGCGTTGAAAGGGGGGGGCTAGCGCGGGATGAGCAGTTCTTC. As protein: CSVERGGLARDEQFF.

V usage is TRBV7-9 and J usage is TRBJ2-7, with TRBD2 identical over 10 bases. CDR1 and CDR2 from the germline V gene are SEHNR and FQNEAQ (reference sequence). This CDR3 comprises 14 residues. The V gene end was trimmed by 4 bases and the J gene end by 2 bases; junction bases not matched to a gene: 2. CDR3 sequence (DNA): TGTGCCAGCAGCTCAGGACTAGCGGCCTACGAGCAGTACTTC. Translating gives CASSSGLAAYEQYF.

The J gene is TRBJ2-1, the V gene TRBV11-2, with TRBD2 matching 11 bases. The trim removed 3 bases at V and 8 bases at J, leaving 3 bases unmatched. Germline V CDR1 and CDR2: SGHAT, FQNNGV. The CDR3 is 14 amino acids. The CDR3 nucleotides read TGTGCCAGCAGCTTGACTAGCGGGGAGGATGAGCAGTTCTTC. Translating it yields CASSLTSGEDEQFF.

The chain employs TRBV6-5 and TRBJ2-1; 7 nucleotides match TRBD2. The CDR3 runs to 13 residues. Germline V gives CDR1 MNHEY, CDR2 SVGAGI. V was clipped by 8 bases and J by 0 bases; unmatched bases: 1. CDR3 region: CASGRDSYNEQFF. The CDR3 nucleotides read TGTGCCAGCGGGAGGGACTCCTACAATGAGCAGTTCTTC.

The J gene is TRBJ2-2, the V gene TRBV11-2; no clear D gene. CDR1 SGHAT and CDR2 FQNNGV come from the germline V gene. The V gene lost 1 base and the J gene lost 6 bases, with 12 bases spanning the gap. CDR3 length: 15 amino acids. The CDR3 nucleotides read TGTGCCAGCAGCTTAGCCCCCCCCGGGTCCGGGGAGCTGTTTTTT. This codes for CASSLAPPGSGELFF.

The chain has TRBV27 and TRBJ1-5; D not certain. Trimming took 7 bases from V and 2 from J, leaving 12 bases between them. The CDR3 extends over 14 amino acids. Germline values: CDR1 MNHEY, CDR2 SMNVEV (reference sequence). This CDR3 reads CASKPLAGNQPQHF. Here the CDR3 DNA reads TGTGCCAGCAAACCCCTGGCAGGCAATCAGCCCCAGCATTTT.

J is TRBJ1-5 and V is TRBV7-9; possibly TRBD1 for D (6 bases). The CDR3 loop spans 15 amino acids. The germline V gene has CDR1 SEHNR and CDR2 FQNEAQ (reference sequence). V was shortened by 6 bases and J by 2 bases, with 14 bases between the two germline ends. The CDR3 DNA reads TGTGCCAGCAGTTATACAGGGCCAGGCAATCAGCCCCAGCATTTT. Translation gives CASSYTGPGNQPQHF.

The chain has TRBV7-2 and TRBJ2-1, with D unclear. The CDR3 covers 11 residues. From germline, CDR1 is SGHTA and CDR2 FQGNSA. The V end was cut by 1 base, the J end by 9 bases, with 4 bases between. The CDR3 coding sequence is TGTGCCAGCAGCTTAGGTACTGAGCAGTTCTTC. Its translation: CASSLGTEQFF.

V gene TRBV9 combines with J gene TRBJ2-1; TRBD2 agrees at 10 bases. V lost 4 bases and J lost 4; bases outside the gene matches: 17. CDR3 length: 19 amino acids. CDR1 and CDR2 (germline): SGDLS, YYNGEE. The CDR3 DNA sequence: TGTGCCAGCAGCCCCCAGATGGGCCTAGCGGGAGCCAAGTACAATGAGCAGTTCTTC. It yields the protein CASSPQMGLAGAKYNEQFF.

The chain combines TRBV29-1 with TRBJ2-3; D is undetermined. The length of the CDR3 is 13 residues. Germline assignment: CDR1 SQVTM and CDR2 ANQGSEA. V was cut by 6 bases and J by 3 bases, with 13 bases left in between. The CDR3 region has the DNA TGCAGCGTCGTTATCGGAAGGACAGATACGCAGTATTTT. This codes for CSVVIGRTDTQYF.

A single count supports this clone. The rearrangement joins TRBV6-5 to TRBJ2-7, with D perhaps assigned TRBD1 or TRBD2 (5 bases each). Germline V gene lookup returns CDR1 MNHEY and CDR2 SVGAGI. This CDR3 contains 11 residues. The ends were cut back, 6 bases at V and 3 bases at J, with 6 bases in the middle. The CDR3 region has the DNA TGTGCCAGCAGGAGGGGCTACGAGCAGTACGTC. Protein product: CASRRGYEQYV.

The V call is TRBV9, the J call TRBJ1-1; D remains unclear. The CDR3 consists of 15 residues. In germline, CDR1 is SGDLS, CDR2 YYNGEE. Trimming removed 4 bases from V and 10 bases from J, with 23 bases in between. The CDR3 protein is CASSPRTDPNPRAFF. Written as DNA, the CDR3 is TGTGCCAGCAGCCCTCGTACGGACCCTAATCCAAGAGCTTTCTTT.

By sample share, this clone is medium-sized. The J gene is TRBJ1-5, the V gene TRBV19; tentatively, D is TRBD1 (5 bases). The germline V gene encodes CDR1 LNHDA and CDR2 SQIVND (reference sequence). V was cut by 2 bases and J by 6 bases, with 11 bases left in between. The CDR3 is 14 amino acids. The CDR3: CASSITGGGQPQHF. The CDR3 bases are TGTGCCAGTAGTATAACGGGGGGTGGTCAGCCCCAGCATTTT.

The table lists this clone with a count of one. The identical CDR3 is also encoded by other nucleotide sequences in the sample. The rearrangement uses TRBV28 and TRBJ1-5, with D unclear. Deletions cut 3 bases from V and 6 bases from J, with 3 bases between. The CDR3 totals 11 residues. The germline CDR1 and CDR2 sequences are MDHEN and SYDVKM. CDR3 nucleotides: TGTGCCAGCAGTTTTGGTCAGCCCCAGCATTTT. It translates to CASSFGQPQHF.

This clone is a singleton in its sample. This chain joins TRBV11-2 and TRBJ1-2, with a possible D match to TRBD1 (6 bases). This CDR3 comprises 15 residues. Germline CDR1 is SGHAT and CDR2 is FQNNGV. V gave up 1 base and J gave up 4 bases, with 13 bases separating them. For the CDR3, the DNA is TGTGCCAGCAGCTTAGCCCTTGGCAGGGGCTATGGCTACACCTTC. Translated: CASSLALGRGYGYTF.

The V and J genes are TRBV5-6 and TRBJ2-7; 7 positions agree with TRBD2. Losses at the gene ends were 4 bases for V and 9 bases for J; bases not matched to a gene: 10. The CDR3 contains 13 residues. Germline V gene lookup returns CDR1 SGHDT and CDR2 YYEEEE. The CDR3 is CASSSGTSSVQYV. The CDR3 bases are TGTGCCAGCAGCAGCGGGACGTCCTCGGTGCAGTACGTC.

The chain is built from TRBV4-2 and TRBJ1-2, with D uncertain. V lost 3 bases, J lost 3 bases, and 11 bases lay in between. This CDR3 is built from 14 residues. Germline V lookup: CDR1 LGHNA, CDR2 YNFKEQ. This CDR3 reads CASSQTASDYGYTF. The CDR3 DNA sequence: TGTGCCAGCAGCCAGACTGCTTCGGACTATGGCTACACCTTC.

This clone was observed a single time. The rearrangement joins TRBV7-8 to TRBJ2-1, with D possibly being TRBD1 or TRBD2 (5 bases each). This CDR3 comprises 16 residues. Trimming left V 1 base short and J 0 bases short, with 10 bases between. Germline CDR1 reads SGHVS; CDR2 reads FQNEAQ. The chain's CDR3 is CASSLDGAGSYNEQFF. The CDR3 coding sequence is TGTGCCAGCAGCTTAGATGGGGCGGGCTCCTACAATGAGCAGTTCTTC.

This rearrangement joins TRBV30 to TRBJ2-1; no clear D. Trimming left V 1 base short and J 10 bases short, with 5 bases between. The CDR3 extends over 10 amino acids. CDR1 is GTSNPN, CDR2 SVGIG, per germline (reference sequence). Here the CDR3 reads CAWSDGEQFF. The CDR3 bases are TGTGCCTGGAGTGATGGGGAGCAGTTCTTC.

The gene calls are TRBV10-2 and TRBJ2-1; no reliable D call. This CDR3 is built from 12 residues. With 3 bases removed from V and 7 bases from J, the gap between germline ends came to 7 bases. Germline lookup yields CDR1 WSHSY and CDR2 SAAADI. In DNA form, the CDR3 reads TGCGCCAGCAGTGATGCGGTAAATGAGCAGTTCTTC. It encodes CASSDAVNEQFF.

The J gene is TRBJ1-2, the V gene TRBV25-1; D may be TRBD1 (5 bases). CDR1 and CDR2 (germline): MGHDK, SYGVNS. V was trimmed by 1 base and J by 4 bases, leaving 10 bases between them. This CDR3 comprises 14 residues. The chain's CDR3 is CASSELDRAYGYTF. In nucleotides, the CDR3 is TGTGCCAGCAGTGAATTAGACAGAGCCTATGGCTACACCTTC.

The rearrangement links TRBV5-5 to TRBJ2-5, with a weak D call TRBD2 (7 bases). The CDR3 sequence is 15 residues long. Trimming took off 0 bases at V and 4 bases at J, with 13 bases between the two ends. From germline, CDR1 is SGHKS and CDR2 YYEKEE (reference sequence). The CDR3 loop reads CASSLGRGPRETQYF. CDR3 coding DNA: TGTGCCAGCAGCTTGGGGCGGGGGCCCCGAGAGACCCAGTACTTC. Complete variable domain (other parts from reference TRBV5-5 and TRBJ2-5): DAGVTQSPTHLIKTRGQQVTLRCSPISGHKSVSWYQQVLGQGPQFIFQYYEKEERGRGNFPDRFSARQFPNYSSELNVNALLLGDSALYLCASSLGRGPRETQYFGPGTRLLVL.